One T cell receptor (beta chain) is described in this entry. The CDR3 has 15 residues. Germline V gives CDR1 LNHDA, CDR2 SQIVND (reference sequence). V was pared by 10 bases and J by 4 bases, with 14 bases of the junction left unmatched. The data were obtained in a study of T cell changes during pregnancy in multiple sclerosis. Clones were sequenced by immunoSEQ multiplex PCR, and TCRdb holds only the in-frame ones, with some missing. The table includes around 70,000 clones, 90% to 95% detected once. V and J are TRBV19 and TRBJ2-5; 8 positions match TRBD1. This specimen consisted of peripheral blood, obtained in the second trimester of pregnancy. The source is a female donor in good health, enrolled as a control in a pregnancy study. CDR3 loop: CATALHQGAGETQYF. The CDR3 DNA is TGTGCCACCGCCCTCCACCAGGGGGCTGGAGAGACCCAGTACTTC.